The clone carrying this T cell receptor (beta chain) was counted only a few times. Germline loops: CDR1 SNHLY, CDR2 FYNNEI. The ends were cut back, 6 bases at V and 0 bases at J, with 8 bases in the middle. CDR3 length equals 13 residues. The source of the sample is a study of cytomegalovirus exposure and HLA in healthy donors. PCR employed 60 Vbeta and 13 Jbeta primers. Clones were read by immunoSEQ multiplex PCR, and TCRdb kept only the in-frame ones, dropping some. The sample comprises about 180,000 clones, approximately 72% of which are singletons, and around 2.3% rests with the top ten. This sequence originates from a human donor in good health. What was sequenced was PBMCs. The chain carries TRBV2 and TRBJ1-1; D is undetermined. The CDR3 loop reads CASRATVNTEAFF. CDR3 coding DNA: TGTGCCAGCAGGGCCACCGTGAACACTGAAGCTTTCTTT. Together with reference TRBV2 and TRBJ1-1, the CDR3 gives the full variable domain: EPEVTQTPSHQVTQMGQEVILRCVPISNHLYFYWYRQILGQKVEFLVSFYNNEISEKSEIFDDQFSVERPDGSNFTLKIRSTKLEDSAMYFCASRATVNTEAFFGQGTRLTVV.